The subject of this entry is one TCR beta chain. The germline CDR1 and CDR2 sequences are WSHSY and SAAADI. This CDR3 region has 19 residues. J lost 4 bases, V lost 11 bases, and 24 bases had no gene match. The data stem from a study of T-cell reconstitution after alpha-beta-depleted transplantation in children. Unique molecular identifiers featured in how the TCRbeta library was prepared. TCRdb recomputed calls from the PCR reads with MiXCR, one row per CDR3 protein. The sample carries about 580,000 distinct CDR3 sequences, 23% recorded once. The material was PBMCs, mostly from graft donor cells, obtained 360 days after TCRalphabeta/CD19-depleted stem cell transplant. The sequence derives from a boy under two years old who had a stem cell transplant for acute myeloid leukemia, so the T cells may come from the graft donor. The chain links TRBV10-2 to TRBJ2-2; 8 nucleotides agree with TRBD2. The CDR3 here is CAGAPGTSPPGGGTGELFF. DNA of the CDR3: TGCGCCGGCGCGCCCGGGACTAGTCCCCCCGGCGGGGGCACCGGGGAGCTGTTTTTT.